The 14 T cell receptor beta chains given below trace back to one sample, sequenced in a study of memory CD4+ T cells and cytomegalovirus serostatus. Single viable CD3+CD4+CD8-CD45RO+ cells were sorted as the memory CD4+ T cells. The table came from immunoSEQ multiplex PCR; TCRdb's copy has only in-frame clones and leaves some out. The table records about 61,000 clones, roughly 80% of them present only once. The specimen was memory CD4+ T cells from blood. All receptors derive from an adult in good health and CMV-seronegative.

J is TRBJ2-2 and V is TRBV7-6; TRBD1 matches 8 bases. This CDR3 has 13 residues. V trimming: 6 bases; J trimming: 6 bases; junction bases outside the gene matches: 3. Germline V CDR1 and CDR2: SGHVS, FNYEAQ. In DNA, the CDR3 is TGTGCCAGCAGTCAGGACAGGGCCGGGGAGCTGTTTTTT. Translated, it gives CASSQDRAGELFF.

The chain has TRBV30 and TRBJ2-5; TRBD1 might be the D (7 bases). V lost 3 bases to trimming and J lost 5 bases, with 13 bases between them. Germline CDR1 GTSNPN, CDR2 SVGIG (reference sequence). CDR3 length: 13 residues. Here the CDR3 reads CAWRRTGGETQYF. The DNA of the CDR3 is TGTGCCTGGAGGCGGACAGGAGGGGAGACCCAGTACTTC.

This clone was recorded only once. V is TRBV19 and J is TRBJ2-7, with D possibly matching TRBD1 (5 bases). V was shortened by 3 bases and J by 0 bases, with 15 bases between the two germline ends. The CDR3 has 16 amino acids. CDR1 is LNHDA and CDR2 is SQIVND in the germline V gene (reference sequence). The CDR3 loop is CASSMCRRVCSYEQYF. The CDR3, as DNA: TGTGCCAGTAGTATGTGTCGCAGGGTATGCTCCTACGAGCAGTACTTC.

This clone is a singleton in its sample. CDR3 bases: TGTGCCAGCAGTTCAGGGTGGCGCACAGATACGCAGTATTTT. It translates to CASSSGWRTDTQYF. This rearrangement joins TRBV6-6 to TRBJ2-3, with a tentative D call TRBD1 (5 bases). This CDR3 contains 14 residues. With 4 bases removed from V and 1 base from J, the gap between germline ends came to 9 bases. CDR1 and CDR2 from the germline V gene are MNHNY and SVGAGI (reference sequence).

The V and J genes are TRBV6-6 and TRBJ2-2; TRBD2 aligns across 10 bases. V shed 7 bases, J shed 0 bases, and the junction held 5 bases outside the gene matches. Germline V lookup: CDR1 MNHNY, CDR2 SVGAGI (reference sequence). There are 16 residues in the CDR3. CDR3 sequence: CASNRAGGANTGELFF. CDR3 nucleotides: TGTGCCAGCAACAGAGCGGGAGGGGCGAACACCGGGGAGCTGTTTTTT.

This chain joins TRBV4-1 and TRBJ2-2, with no clear D. Trimming pared 0 bases from V and 4 bases from J, leaving 6 bases between. The CDR3 is 14 amino acids. CDR1 is MGHRA, CDR2 YSYEKL, per germline. The CDR3 region has the DNA TGCGCCAGCAGCCAAGACCTCGGCACCGGGGAGCTGTTTTTT. The encoded protein is CASSQDLGTGELFF.

This clone was observed a few times. The chain combines TRBV9 with TRBJ2-1, with 7 bases fitting TRBD2. CDR3 size: 15 residues. Trimming took 1 base from V and 9 from J; bases not matched to a gene: 10. Germline V CDR1 and CDR2: SGDLS, YYNGEE. As DNA, the CDR3 is TGTGCCAGCAGCGTATTGGTGGGAGGGGTTGGTGAGCAGTTCTTC. Protein: CASSVLVGGVGEQFF.

The rearrangement links TRBV7-6 to TRBJ1-1, with D perhaps TRBD1 (6 bases). This CDR3 comprises 15 residues. With 4 bases removed from V and 4 bases from J, the gap between germline ends came to 16 bases. The V gene's germline CDR1 is SGHVS and CDR2 FNYEAQ. The CDR3 coding sequence is TGTGCCAGCAGCTCGAAGGGGGGGTTGAGCACTGAAGCTTTCTTT. Its protein product is CASSSKGGLSTEAFF.

The rearrangement uses TRBV7-3 and TRBJ2-4, with 7 bases matching TRBD2. This CDR3 spans 13 amino acids. The V gene's germline CDR1 is SGHTA and CDR2 FQGTGA. V lost 5 bases to trimming and J lost 9 bases; unmatched junction nucleotides: 7. This CDR3 reads CASSPHGGGIQYF. CDR3 in DNA: TGTGCCAGCAGCCCCCATGGGGGGGGCATTCAGTACTTC.

This rearrangement joins TRBV28 to TRBJ1-1; perhaps TRBD1 as D (5 bases). The V gene lost 4 bases and the J gene lost 1 base, with 10 bases spanning the gap. The CDR3 is 14 residues long. Germline CDR1 MDHEN, CDR2 SYDVKM. Here the CDR3 reads CASSSDGTNTEAFF. DNA for the CDR3: TGTGCCAGCAGTTCGGACGGGACGAACACTGAAGCTTTCTTT. Based on the CDR3 plus reference TRBV28 and TRBJ1-1, the full variable domain is DVKVTQSSRYLVKRTGEKVFLECVQDMDHENMFWYRQDPGLGLRLIYFSYDVKMKEKGDIPEGYSVSREKKERFSLILESASTNQTSMYLCASSSDGTNTEAFFGQGTRLTVV.

V and J are TRBV5-4 and TRBJ1-1, with 8 bases matching TRBD1. CDR3 length: 14 amino acids. Germline CDR1 SGHNT, CDR2 YYREEE (reference sequence). Germline trimming cut 4 bases from V and 1 base from J; bases unmatched to any gene: 3. The chain's CDR3 is CASSPGQGNTEAFF. The CDR3 DNA follows: TGTGCCAGCAGCCCCGGACAGGGGAACACTGAAGCTTTCTTT.

The rearrangement uses TRBV6-5 and TRBJ1-2; 8 nucleotides align to TRBD1. The CDR3 covers 16 residues. The germline V gene has CDR1 MNHEY and CDR2 SVGAGI. After removal of 1 base from V and 8 bases from J, the junction contained 12 bases not matched to a gene. The CDR3 region is CASSYFRTGRDDGYTF. CDR3 bases: TGTGCCAGCAGTTACTTTCGGACAGGGAGGGATGACGGCTACACCTTC.

This clone was observed a few times. The genes are TRBV19 and TRBJ1-2; possibly TRBD1 for D (6 bases). Germline values: CDR1 LNHDA, CDR2 SQIVND (reference sequence). Trimming removed 3 bases from V and 8 bases from J, with 16 bases in between. The CDR3 extends over 14 amino acids. The CDR3 DNA reads TGTGCCAGTAGTATGACCTCGGGGGCGCGAGGCTACACCTTC. It translates to CASSMTSGARGYTF.

V gene TRBV5-1 combines with J gene TRBJ2-5, with D perhaps TRBD1 or TRBD2 (7 bases each). This CDR3 contains 16 residues. Germline lookup yields CDR1 SGHRS and CDR2 YFSETQ. The V and J ends lost 1 base and 4 bases respectively, with 17 bases between them. In DNA, the CDR3 is TGCGCCAGCAGCTTGAAGGGAGGGGGCCTACCAGAGACCCAGTACTTC. Its protein is CASSLKGGGLPETQYF.